This T cell receptor beta chain was sequenced for a study of control samples from healthy donors and cancer patients. The CDR3 runs 14 residues. Germline assignment: CDR1 GTSNPN and CDR2 SVGIG (reference sequence). V was cut by 3 bases and J by 4 bases, with 15 bases left in between. Data came from immunoSEQ multiplex PCR; TCRdb stores just in-frame clones and leaves some out. This table has 150,000 to 200,000 clones, roughly 92% appearing once. The TCR originated in a man aged 25 to 45 in good health. The material sequenced was blood. The rearrangement joins TRBV30 to TRBJ1-2, with D unresolved. In DNA, the CDR3 is TGTGCCTGGAGCCAAAGTAGTGTTCCCTATGGCTACACCTTC. The encoded protein is CAWSQSSVPYGYTF.